Shown below are 16 T cell receptor beta chains from a single sample sequenced in a study of T cells after yellow fever vaccination (dated by TCRdb to between 2018 and 2021). In light of the paper, this sample's treatment or condition label describes: live attenuated yellow fever vaccine strain. Receptor libraries were prepared by 5' RACE. The sequencing machine was an Illumina NovaSeq 6000. The public sequencing data were trimmed at Q25 with fastp and processed into clonotypes with MiXCR by TCRdb, which kept only in-frame beta chains. Entries that share a CDR3 protein sequence are merged under the most common genes and DNA. This sample lists about 320,000 distinct CDR3 sequences; about 10% were detected once. Of the sample, about 3% falls within the top ten clones. This specimen was CD4+ T cells sorted from PBMCs, taken 45 days after the yellow fever booster vaccination. The receptors stem from a man between 18 and 29 years old who received the YFV17D yellow fever vaccine.

The V gene is TRBV10-2, the J gene TRBJ1-1; D is unclear. The CDR3 extends over 12 amino acids. Germline V CDR1 and CDR2: WSHSY, SAAADI. Trimming removed 9 bases at V and 1 base at J, with 9 bases between. This chain's CDR3 is CASYRRNTEAFF. The CDR3 nucleotides read TGCGCCAGTTACCGGCGGAACACTGAAGCTTTCTTT.

The rearrangement links TRBV27 to TRBJ2-1, with TRBD1 as a possible D gene (5 bases). The germline CDR1 and CDR2 sequences are MNHEY and SMNVEV (reference sequence). CDR3 size: 15 residues. Deletions cut 3 bases from V and 0 bases from J, with 9 bases between. The CDR3, as DNA: TGTGCCAGCAGTTTGGGGCTTTTCTCCTACAATGAGCAGTTCTTC. Residues: CASSLGLFSYNEQFF.

This clonotype was picked up many times. The chain recombines TRBV2 with TRBJ2-1; TRBD2 agrees at 8 bases. J lost 7 bases, V lost 6 bases, and 5 bases had no gene match. Germline V gene lookup returns CDR1 SNHLY and CDR2 FYNNEI. CDR3 length: 13 amino acids. The CDR3 loop reads CASSGLAQNEQFF. In DNA, the CDR3 is TGTGCCAGCAGCGGACTAGCTCAAAATGAGCAGTTCTTC.

V and J are TRBV7-9 and TRBJ2-3, with 7 bases that match TRBD2. V lost 5 bases and J lost 2; bases outside the gene matches: 7. This CDR3 spans 15 amino acids. Looked up from germline, CDR1 is SEHNR and CDR2 is FQNEAQ (reference sequence). The CDR3 DNA reads TGTGCCAGCAGCCCCGGGACTAACCCCACAGATACGCAGTATTTT. Translating gives CASSPGTNPTDTQYF.

V is TRBV6-1 and J is TRBJ2-1; D is perhaps TRBD1 (6 bases). This CDR3 has 15 residues. Trimming removed 7 bases from V and 7 bases from J, with 20 bases in between. Germline CDR1 reads MNHNS; CDR2 reads SASEGT. The CDR3 bases are TGTGCCAGCATCCAAGGGGCAGGGGAAGGGAATGAGCAGTTCTTC. This encodes CASIQGAGEGNEQFF.

The rearrangement uses TRBV27 and TRBJ1-5, with unresolved D. The CDR3 length is 14 residues. Germline V CDR1 and CDR2: MNHEY, SMNVEV (reference sequence). The V and J ends lost 7 bases and 1 base respectively, with 11 bases between them. The CDR3 reads CASTPFGSNQPQHF. For the CDR3, the DNA is TGTGCCAGCACCCCTTTCGGGAGCAATCAGCCCCAGCATTTT.

This clonotype has ten or more counts. The CDR3 nucleotides are TGTGCCATCTGGCGGACTAGCCGCCGATCCTACGAGCAGTACGTC. As protein: CAIWRTSRRSYEQYV. The rearrangement links TRBV10-3 to TRBJ2-7; 8 bases match TRBD2. Germline V CDR1 and CDR2: ENHRY, SYGVKD. The CDR3 runs 15 residues. V was pared by 8 bases and J by 1 base, with 10 bases of the junction left unmatched.

This clonotype turned up a few times. The chain has TRBV2 and TRBJ1-1; possibly TRBD1 for D (5 bases). Germline V gene lookup returns CDR1 SNHLY and CDR2 FYNNEI. The CDR3 consists of 17 residues. Trimming cost V 9 bases and J 4 bases, with 27 bases left between them. CDR3 in amino acids: CARQRGRGADGSTEAFF. The DNA of the CDR3 is TGTGCCAGGCAGAGGGGACGAGGTGCTGACGGGAGCACTGAAGCTTTCTTT.

This clonotype was counted only a few times. This rearrangement joins TRBV7-6 to TRBJ2-1; the match to TRBD1 covers 8 bases. CDR1 SGHVS and CDR2 FNYEAQ come from the germline V gene. The CDR3 contains 15 residues. With V trimmed by 5 bases and J by 6 bases, 9 bases remained unmatched. CDR3 amino acids: CASSLGQGGSNEQFF. CDR3 DNA sequence: TGTGCCAGCAGCCTCGGACAGGGAGGTTCCAATGAGCAGTTCTTC.

This clonotype was seen more than once but under ten times. The chain carries TRBV2 and TRBJ2-3; D gene unclear. Germline assignment: CDR1 SNHLY and CDR2 FYNNEI. Between the trimmed V and J ends, which lost 6 bases and 6 bases, there was a span of 10 bases. There are 12 residues in the CDR3. The CDR3 DNA is TGTGCCAGCAGGGGCGCTTTGGATACGCAGTATTTT. Translation gives CASRGALDTQYF.

This rearrangement joins TRBV7-2 to TRBJ2-1, with a tentative D call TRBD2 (5 bases). Per germline, CDR1 SGHTA and CDR2 FQGNSA. This CDR3 has 15 amino acids. The V gene lost 1 base and the J gene lost 0 bases, with 7 bases spanning the gap. The CDR3 sequence is CASSLGGYSYNEQFF. The CDR3 DNA reads as TGTGCCAGCAGCTTAGGAGGGTACTCCTACAATGAGCAGTTCTTC.

This chain links TRBV12-3 or TRBV12-4 with TRBJ2-7, with TRBD1 matching 8 bases. CDR3 size: 12 residues. V was pared by 6 bases and J by 6 bases, with 4 bases of the junction left unmatched. CDR3: CASSSDRGEQYV. The CDR3 DNA is TGTGCCAGCAGCTCCGACAGGGGCGAGCAGTACGTC.

This clonotype came up a few times. The chain carries TRBV4-1 and TRBJ2-5; tentatively, D is TRBD1 (6 bases). This CDR3 is built from 15 residues. Germline CDR1 is MGHRA and CDR2 is YSYEKL. The germline V and J ends were trimmed by 5 bases and 4 bases, with 17 bases remaining between them. The CDR3, as DNA: TGCGCCAGCAGCTCCCGAACAGGGTACGGAGAGACCCAGTACTTC. Its translation is CASSSRTGYGETQYF.

The chain combines TRBV5-1 with TRBJ2-7; D is possibly TRBD1 or TRBD2 (6 bases each). Germline CDR1 reads SGHRS; CDR2 reads YFSETQ. V was pared by 0 bases and J by 6 bases, with 19 bases between. This CDR3 comprises 16 residues. In DNA form, the CDR3 reads TGCGCCAGCAGCTTGGATGCCGGGGGCCCGGGATTCGAGCAGTACTTC. Protein product: CASSLDAGGPGFEQYF.

There are many counts of this clonotype. The V gene is TRBV20-1, the J gene TRBJ2-7; a weak D match, TRBD1 (7 bases). CDR1 is DFQATT and CDR2 is SNEGSKA in the germline V gene (reference sequence). The CDR3 sequence is 14 residues long. V shed 6 bases and J shed 3 bases, with 18 bases lying between them. The DNA for the CDR3 is TGCAGTGCCCCCCCCGGGCAGGGGGGCTACGAGCAGTACTTC. Translating it yields CSAPPGQGGYEQYF.

This clonotype was observed a few times. The rearrangement uses TRBV4-3 and TRBJ1-1; D gene ambiguous. The CDR3 extends over 15 amino acids. The germline V gene encodes CDR1 LGHNA and CDR2 YSLEER. V was trimmed by 0 bases and J by 6 bases, leaving 14 bases between them. DNA for the CDR3: TGCGCCAGCAGCCAAGAACGAACCCAAAGGTCTGAAGCTTTCTTT. Translating gives CASSQERTQRSEAFF.